One sample yielded the 24 T cell receptor beta chains listed below, sequenced in a study of T-cell memory formation after mild COVID-19. TCRdb reprocessed the 5' RACE reads with MiXCR, giving one entry per CDR3 protein. The table lists over 120,000 distinct CDR3 sequences, around 25% of them singletons. What was sequenced was PBMCs or a T cell subset sorted from them (not recorded which). The source is an adult woman who had mild COVID-19 (a few samples of this study predate the infection). Cell type and time point are not known.

Only a few counts were recorded for this clonotype. The rearrangement uses TRBV6-2 or TRBV6-3 and TRBJ2-7; D unresolved. CDR1 and CDR2 from the germline V gene are MNHEY and SVGEGT. Trimming cost V 2 bases and J 4 bases, with 18 bases left between them. This CDR3 is built from 16 residues. The CDR3 DNA sequence: TGTGCCAGCAGTTACCGGGCAGACCCCGTGAGGTACGAGCAGTACTTC. Residues: CASSYRADPVRYEQYF.

Only a few counts were recorded for this clonotype. The chain recombines TRBV15 with TRBJ1-2; D ambiguous. The CDR3 covers 14 residues. V was clipped by 5 bases and J by 4 bases, with 14 bases between them. Per germline, CDR1 LNHNV and CDR2 YYDKDF (reference sequence). The CDR3 region has the DNA TGTGCCACCAGCCCAAGCGGACTCGCCTATGGCTACACCTTC. Encoded protein: CATSPSGLAYGYTF.

CDR3 loop: CASSPYLGTDTQYF. The CDR3 DNA follows: TGTGCCAGCAGCCCCTATCTAGGGACAGATACGCAGTATTTT. V usage is TRBV7-6 and J usage is TRBJ2-3; the D is unclear. The CDR3 length is 14 residues. Germline V gene lookup returns CDR1 SGHVS and CDR2 FNYEAQ. Trimming took off 5 bases at V and 3 bases at J, with 12 bases between the two ends.

The chain combines TRBV12-3 or TRBV12-4 with TRBJ2-3; D not resolved. The V end was cut by 4 bases, the J end by 6 bases, with 11 bases between. The CDR3 is made up of 13 amino acids. DNA of the CDR3: TGTGCCAGCAGTTCCAGTGTAGGGGATACGCAGTATTTT. As protein: CASSSSVGDTQYF.

This clonotype was seen a handful of times. The gene calls are TRBV20-1 and TRBJ1-1; D is perhaps TRBD1 (5 bases). This CDR3 contains 14 residues. Looked up from germline, CDR1 is DFQATT and CDR2 is SNEGSKA (reference sequence). V shed 0 bases and J shed 5 bases, with 13 bases lying between them. CDR3 bases: TGCAGTGCTAGAGATCCTCGGGGGGAGACTGAAGCTTTCTTT. This encodes CSARDPRGETEAFF.

The gene calls are TRBV4-1 and TRBJ2-3, with D tentatively TRBD1 (6 bases). V was pared by 3 bases and J by 1 base, with 11 bases between. The CDR3 has 15 residues. CDR1 MGHRA and CDR2 YSYEKL come from the germline V gene. CDR3 protein: CASSHSHRGTDTQYF. The CDR3 nucleotides are TGCGCCAGCAGCCACTCCCACAGGGGCACAGATACGCAGTATTTT.

The sample holds many counts of this clonotype. V gene TRBV7-9 combines with J gene TRBJ2-1, with D possibly TRBD1 on 5 matching bases. This CDR3 contains 15 residues. The V end was cut by 2 bases, the J end by 6 bases, with 14 bases between. CDR1 and CDR2 from the germline V gene are SEHNR and FQNEAQ (reference sequence). The CDR3 here is CASSLPVGQGNEQFF. The CDR3 region has the DNA TGTGCCAGCAGCTTACCGGTTGGGCAGGGCAATGAGCAGTTCTTC. Drawing the rest from reference TRBV7-9 and TRBJ2-1, the complete variable domain is DTGVSQNPRHKITKRGQNVTFRCDPISEHNRLYWYRQTLGQGPEFLTYFQNEAQLEKSRLLSDRFSAERPKGSFSTLEIQRTEQGDSAMYLCASSLPVGQGNEQFFGPGTRLTVL.

This clonotype was counted between two and nine times. The genes are TRBV6-6 and TRBJ2-3; 7 bases match TRBD1. Losses at the gene ends were 4 bases for V and 2 bases for J; bases not matched to a gene: 6. The CDR3 runs 15 residues. Germline loops: CDR1 MNHNY, CDR2 SVGAGI (reference sequence). The CDR3 sequence: CASSSGTDLTDTQYF. The DNA for the CDR3 is TGTGCCAGCAGTTCTGGGACAGACCTCACAGATACGCAGTATTTT.

This chain joins TRBV30 and TRBJ2-7; D remains ambiguous. This CDR3 is built from 13 residues. V gave up 0 bases and J gave up 0 bases, with 6 bases separating them. The germline gives CDR1 GTSNPN, CDR2 SVGIG (reference sequence). CDR3 amino acids: CAWSVGSSYEQYF. CDR3 bases: TGTGCCTGGAGTGTAGGGTCCTCCTACGAGCAGTACTTC.

This clonotype was seen a few times. The chain joins TRBV3-1 to TRBJ2-1; possible D gene TRBD1, 5 bases. Deletions cut 5 bases from V and 8 bases from J, with 19 bases between. The germline V gene has CDR1 LGHDT and CDR2 YNNKEL (reference sequence). The CDR3 is 15 amino acids. This CDR3 reads CASSGIRGFDHEQFF. The CDR3 DNA reads TGTGCCAGCAGCGGCATTAGGGGTTTCGACCATGAGCAGTTCTTC.

This sequence joins TRBV6-5 and TRBJ1-4, with 7 positions matching TRBD1. The CDR3 runs 17 residues. Germline-derived CDR1 and CDR2 are MNHEY and SVGAGI. With V trimmed by 2 bases and J by 3 bases, 9 bases remained unmatched. The CDR3 coding sequence is TGTGCCAGCAGTTACGGAGTGCCCGACAGGGCTAATGAAAAACTGTTTTTT. This translates into CASSYGVPDRANEKLFF.

V gene TRBV4-2 combines with J gene TRBJ2-7; 8 bases are a match to TRBD2. Per the germline V gene, CDR1 is LGHNA and CDR2 is YNFKEQ. With V trimmed by 0 bases and J by 3 bases, 7 bases remained unmatched. CDR3 length equals 16 residues. The CDR3 DNA is TGTGCCAGCAGCCAAGACCTGGCTAGCGGGTTCTACGAGCAGTACTTC. It codes for CASSQDLASGFYEQYF.

This clonotype was seen ten or more times. The rearrangement uses TRBV7-6 and TRBJ2-3, with D possibly being TRBD1 (6 bases). The CDR3 consists of 15 residues. Deletions cut 1 base from V and 1 base from J, with 9 bases between. Germline lookup yields CDR1 SGHVS and CDR2 FNYEAQ. CDR3 bases: TGTGCCAGCAGCTTAGTTTCAGGGGGCACAGATACGCAGTATTTT. Translation gives CASSLVSGGTDTQYF.

The table lists this clonotype with a few counts. The chain is built from TRBV6-6 and TRBJ2-3; no clear D. The CDR3 extends over 14 amino acids. Germline lookup yields CDR1 MNHNY and CDR2 SVGAGI (reference sequence). The V gene lost 8 bases and the J gene lost 6 bases, with 18 bases spanning the gap. The CDR3 reads CASQDTPRRDTQYF. The DNA for the CDR3 is TGTGCCAGCCAAGACACCCCCCGTAGGGATACGCAGTATTTT.

The chain links TRBV3-1 to TRBJ2-7, with TRBD2 identical over 9 bases. This CDR3 has 18 amino acids. From germline, CDR1 is LGHDT and CDR2 YNNKEL (reference sequence). Trimming cost V 1 base and J 0 bases; bases outside gene matches: 10. CDR3 sequence (DNA): TGTGCCAGCAGCCAAGTAATATTAGCGGGGGCTAGCTCCTACGAGCAGTACTTC. This sequence encodes CASSQVILAGASSYEQYF.

This chain connects TRBV9 to TRBJ2-1; 8 nucleotides align to TRBD2. The CDR3 is 16 amino acids. Germline CDR1 SGDLS, CDR2 YYNGEE. Trimming cost V 2 bases and J 0 bases; bases outside gene matches: 4. CDR3 loop: CASSVGLAGSYNEQFF. CDR3 bases: TGTGCCAGCAGCGTTGGGCTAGCGGGCTCCTACAATGAGCAGTTCTTC. The whole variable domain, filled in from reference TRBV9 and TRBJ2-1, reads DSGVTQTPKHLITATGQRVTLRCSPRSGDLSVYWYQQSLDQGLQFLIQYYNGEERAKGNILERFSAQQFPDLHSELNLSSLELGDSALYFCASSVGLAGSYNEQFFGPGTRLTVL.

This clonotype occurred a few times. The chain couples TRBV5-1 to TRBJ1-1; D may be TRBD1 (5 bases). Looked up from germline, CDR1 is SGHRS and CDR2 is YFSETQ. Trimming shortened V by 0 bases and J by 3 bases, and 15 bases separated the two germline ends. The CDR3 has 16 residues. CDR3 loop: CASSLVPGTWDTEAFF. In nucleotides, the CDR3 is TGCGCCAGCAGCTTGGTTCCGGGGACCTGGGACACTGAAGCTTTCTTT.

CDR3 in amino acids: CASSVVGGQSTGELFF. The CDR3 DNA reads TGTGCCAGCAGCGTAGTGGGGGGGCAGAGCACCGGGGAGCTGTTTTTT. The chain uses TRBV9 and TRBJ2-2; a weak D match, TRBD2 (7 bases). Germline CDR1 reads SGDLS; CDR2 reads YYNGEE. The CDR3 is 16 amino acids. V lost 0 bases and J 4 bases, leaving 13 bases between the germline ends.

This clonotype was seen more than once but under ten times. The rearrangement joins TRBV7-6 to TRBJ2-5, with D possibly matching TRBD2 (6 bases). Germline CDR1 SGHVS, CDR2 FNYEAQ. The CDR3 consists of 16 residues. The V end was cut by 2 bases, the J end by 4 bases, with 17 bases between. CDR3 protein: CASSLRRGPAGETQYF. The DNA of the CDR3 is TGTGCCAGCAGCTTAAGGCGGGGTCCCGCCGGAGAGACCCAGTACTTC.

This clonotype occurred a few times. The chain employs TRBV6-5 and TRBJ2-7; the D gene could be TRBD1 or TRBD2 (5 bases each). Germline CDR1 and CDR2: MNHEY and SVGAGI. V shed 11 bases and J shed 6 bases, with 17 bases lying between them. This CDR3 region has 12 residues. CDR3 sequence: CAVSGNGAEQYF. Written as DNA, the CDR3 is TGTGCCGTATCAGGAAACGGGGCCGAGCAGTACTTC.

The chain uses TRBV7-9 and TRBJ2-1; 8 bases are a match to TRBD2. The ends lost 2 bases at V and 5 bases at J; junction bases unmatched: 11. Germline lookup yields CDR1 SEHNR and CDR2 FQNEAQ (reference sequence). The CDR3 sequence is 17 residues long. CDR3: CASSLPFLREDHNEQFF. CDR3 DNA sequence: TGTGCCAGCAGCTTACCCTTCTTGCGGGAGGACCACAATGAGCAGTTCTTC.

The sample holds a few counts of this clonotype. V usage is TRBV6-2 or TRBV6-3 and J usage is TRBJ2-7; D is uncertain. Deletions cut 0 bases from V and 6 bases from J, with 12 bases between. Germline lookup yields CDR1 MNHEY and CDR2 SVGEGT. This CDR3 contains 14 residues. The CDR3 spells CASSYSSPAGEQYF. The CDR3 bases are TGTGCCAGCAGTTACTCGAGCCCCGCAGGCGAGCAGTACTTC.

The chain combines TRBV11-2 with TRBJ1-1; no reliable D call. Germline V lookup: CDR1 SGHAT, CDR2 FQNNGV. V gave up 0 bases and J gave up 8 bases, with 19 bases separating them. This CDR3 is 16 amino acids long. The CDR3 sequence: CASSLEIGLISREAFF. In nucleotides, the CDR3 is TGTGCCAGCAGCTTAGAAATTGGCCTCATATCAAGGGAAGCTTTCTTT.

This clonotype was observed many times. V usage is TRBV11-2 and J usage is TRBJ2-7; D is undetermined. Between the trimmed V and J ends, which lost 5 bases and 2 bases, there was a span of 10 bases. Germline CDR1 SGHAT, CDR2 FQNNGV. The CDR3 is made up of 13 amino acids. In DNA form, the CDR3 reads TGTGCCAGCAGCAATTCTATCGCCTACGAGCAGTACTTC. It encodes CASSNSIAYEQYF.